A single sample gave rise to the 4 T cell receptor beta chains below, sequenced in a study of cytomegalovirus exposure and HLA in healthy donors (dated by TCRdb to about 2017). The library was made by the immunoSEQ multiplex PCR assay. For the multiplex PCR, a mixture combining 60 forward primers for TCR Vbeta segments and 13 reverse primers for TCR Jbeta segments was used. Entries here come from immuneACCESS through TCRdb and include only in-frame sequences with V and J called. Some clones fail to appear in such tables; in the studies checked, an unresolved V gene covers under half of the shortfall, and the cause of the remainder is unknown. The sample records approximately 220,000 clones, about 75% of which are singletons. 1.5% to 2% of the sample goes to the ten largest clones. Sequencing was carried out using PBMCs. The receptors here all came from a man younger than 35 in good health and CMV-seronegative.

This clone was counted a single time. The rearrangement joins TRBV27 to TRBJ2-1, with 11 bases lining up with TRBD2. Germline assignment: CDR1 MNHEY and CDR2 SMNVEV (reference sequence). Trimming took 6 bases from V and 6 from J; bases not matched to a gene: 10. This CDR3 has 16 residues. This CDR3 is CASREPAGLAANEQFF. As DNA, the CDR3 is TGTGCCAGCAGAGAACCCGCGGGACTAGCGGCCAATGAGCAGTTCTTC.

V is TRBV28 and J is TRBJ2-7, with 9 bases fitting TRBD2. This CDR3 comprises 14 residues. V lost 7 bases and J lost 3; bases outside the gene matches: 7. Germline lookup yields CDR1 MDHEN and CDR2 SYDVKM. The CDR3 coding sequence is TGTGCCAGCACCTTTAGCGGGGGAAGCTACGAGCAGTACTTC. Protein product: CASTFSGGSYEQYF.

The chain couples TRBV25-1 to TRBJ2-7, with 14 bases lining up with TRBD2. CDR1 is MGHDK and CDR2 is SYGVNS in the germline V gene. The ends lost 10 bases at V and 7 bases at J; junction bases unmatched: 21. The CDR3 contains 18 residues. As DNA, the CDR3 is TGTGCCACCGCCGGTCGGCGTCCGGGACTAGCGGGAGTAGGTGAGCAGTACTTC. It translates to CATAGRRPGLAGVGEQYF.

The chain has TRBV7-2 and TRBJ2-3, with a possible D match to TRBD1 (6 bases). CDR1 and CDR2 (germline): SGHTA, FQGNSA. The V end lost 6 bases, the J end lost 4 bases, and 14 bases lay between the germline ends. This CDR3 has 14 amino acids. CDR3 region: CASRGGAGADTQYF. The CDR3 nucleotides read TGTGCCAGCAGAGGGGGAGCAGGGGCAGATACGCAGTATTTT.